What follows is one T cell receptor beta chain and its context. The antigen is unknown. Profiling relied on immunoSEQ multiplex PCR, and the TCRdb table lists in-frame clones only, not all of them. This table has approximately 44,000 clones, approximately 83% appearing once. These data belong to a study of OX40 agonist ivuxolimab in advanced cancers. As for the study in general: Patients undergoing dose escalation presented with hepatocellular carcinoma, melanoma, renal cell or head and neck cancer. People who had prior anti-PD-1, anti-PD-L1 or anti-CTLA-4 therapy could take part, and under 45% had some.

Findings and caveats of the study: Clonal expansion from baseline to week 6 occurred in both CD4+ and CD8+ T cells. Researchers did not determine the expanded peripheral T cells' antigen specificity.

Sequencing used CD4+ or CD8+ T cells sorted from blood, obtained in a trial of the OX40 agonist ivuxolimab. The sequence derives from an adult with an advanced solid tumor such as melanoma, head and neck, liver or kidney cancer.

The CDR3 sequence: CASTRAGGWDTIYF. CDR3 DNA sequence: TGTGCCAGCACCCGGGCAGGGGGGTGGGACACCATATATTTT. The chain is built from TRBV28 and TRBJ1-3; TRBD1 agrees at 7 bases. The germline CDR1 and CDR2 sequences are MDHEN and SYDVKM. CDR3 length equals 14 residues. V lost 7 bases to trimming and J lost 8 bases; unmatched junction nucleotides: 11.